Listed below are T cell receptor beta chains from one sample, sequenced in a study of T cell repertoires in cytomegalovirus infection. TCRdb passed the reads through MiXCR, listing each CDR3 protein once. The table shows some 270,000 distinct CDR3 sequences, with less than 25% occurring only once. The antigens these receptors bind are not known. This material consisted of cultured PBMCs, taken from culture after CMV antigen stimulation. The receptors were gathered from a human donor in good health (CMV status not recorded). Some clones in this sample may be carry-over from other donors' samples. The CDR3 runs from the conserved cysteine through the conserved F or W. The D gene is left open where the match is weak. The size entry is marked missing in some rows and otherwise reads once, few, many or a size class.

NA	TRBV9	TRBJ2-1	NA	CASSGDDAEQFF	TGTGCCAGCAGCGGGGACGACGCTGAGCAGTTCTTC
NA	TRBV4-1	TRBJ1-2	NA	CASSQGTGSGYGYTF	TGCGCCAGCAGCCAGGGGACCGGTAGTGGCTATGGCTACACCTTC
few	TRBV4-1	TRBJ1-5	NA	CASSQEDSYSNQPQHF	TGCGCCAGCAGCCAAGAGGACAGTTATAGCAATCAGCCCCAGCATTTT
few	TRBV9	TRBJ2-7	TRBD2	CASSPRLAGLRGQYF	TGTGCCAGCAGCCCGAGACTAGCGGGACTTAGAGGGCAGTACTTC
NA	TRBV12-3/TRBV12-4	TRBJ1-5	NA	CASSLLIRGVSNQPQHF	TGTGCCAGCAGCCTCCTTATCAGGGGAGTAAGCAATCAGCCCCAGCATTTT
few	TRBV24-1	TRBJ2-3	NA	CATGTPNHISTDTQYF	TGTGCCACCGGAACTCCCAACCATATCTCCACAGATACGCAGTATTTT
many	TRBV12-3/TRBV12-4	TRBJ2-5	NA	CASRTAGETQYF	TGTGCCAGCAGAACGGCGGGAGAGACCCAGTACTTC
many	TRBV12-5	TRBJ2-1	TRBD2	CASGLAPSGRQFF	TGTGCTAGTGGTTTGGCACCCAGCGGGAGACAGTTCTTC
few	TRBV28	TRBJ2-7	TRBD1	CASSLSTGMGTGNYEQYF	TGTGCCAGCAGTTTATCAACCGGGATGGGGACAGGGAATTACGAGCAGTACTTC
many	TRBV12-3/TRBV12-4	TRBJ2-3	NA	CASSSHGGSGTDTQYF	TGTGCCAGCAGTTCCCACGGAGGCAGTGGGACAGATACGCAGTATTTT
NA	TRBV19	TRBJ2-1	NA	CASSPTTLAREQFF	TGTGCCAGTAGTCCGACTACCCTCGCAAGAGAGCAGTTCTTC
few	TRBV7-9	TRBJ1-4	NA	CASSLVSGREKLFF	TGTGCCAGCAGCTTAGTATCCGGTCGGGAAAAACTGTTTTTT
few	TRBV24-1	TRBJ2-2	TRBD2	CATSPLYSGITPNTGELFF	TGTGCCACCTCCCCTCTTTATAGCGGGATTACCCCGAACACCGGGGAGCTGTTTTTT
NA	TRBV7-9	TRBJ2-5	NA	CASSLRKGTQETQYF	TGTGCCAGCAGCTTAAGAAAGGGGACACAAGAGACCCAGTACTTC
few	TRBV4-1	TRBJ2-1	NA	CASSQTLGQQFF	TGCGCCAGCAGCCAAACCCTAGGCCAGCAGTTCTTC
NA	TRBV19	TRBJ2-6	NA	CASSIGSAGANVLTF	TGTGCCAGTAGTATAGGGAGCGCTGGGGCCAACGTCCTGACTTTC
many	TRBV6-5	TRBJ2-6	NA	CASSYSGHSGANVLTF	TGTGCCAGCAGTTACTCTGGACACTCTGGGGCCAACGTCCTGACTTTC